The 14 T cell receptor beta chains presented below share a single source sample, sequenced in a study of cytomegalovirus exposure and HLA in healthy donors. With 60 Vbeta and 13 Jbeta primers, the PCR was carried out. Method: immunoSEQ multiplex PCR; TCRdb's copy keeps in-frame clones and lacks some. The sample includes 95,000 to 130,000 clones, about four fifths of them seen just once. Material for sequencing was PBMCs. These receptors all come from a man aged 25-40 years in good health and CMV-seropositive.

The chain couples TRBV5-5 to TRBJ1-5, with D hard to call. The V end lost 0 bases, the J end lost 4 bases, and 8 bases lay between the germline ends. The germline gives CDR1 SGHKS, CDR2 YYEKEE (reference sequence). The CDR3 consists of 14 residues. The CDR3 protein is CASSLELTNQPQHF. Written as DNA, the CDR3 is TGTGCCAGCAGCTTGGAACTGACAAATCAGCCCCAGCATTTT. The full variable domain, with the rest looked up from reference TRBV5-5 and TRBJ1-5, is DAGVTQSPTHLIKTRGQQVTLRCSPISGHKSVSWYQQVLGQGPQFIFQYYEKEERGRGNFPDRFSARQFPNYSSELNVNALLLGDSALYLCASSLELTNQPQHFGDGTRLSIL.

The chain uses TRBV6-1 and TRBJ1-2; D remains unclear. The CDR3 consists of 13 residues. V lost 2 bases to trimming and J lost 9 bases, with 13 bases between them. CDR1 MNHNS and CDR2 SASEGT come from the germline V gene. The CDR3 nucleotides read TGTGCCAGCAGTGAACGGGAGGGTGGGAGCTACACCTTC. This translates into CASSEREGGSYTF.

V usage is TRBV4-2 and J usage is TRBJ2-1; weak D call: TRBD2 (7 bases). CDR3 size: 16 residues. The V end was cut by 1 base, the J end by 5 bases, with 15 bases between. Germline V gives CDR1 LGHNA, CDR2 YNFKEQ. CDR3 coding DNA: TGTGCCAGCAGCCAAGTTTTGGGGGGGCCTCACAATGAGCAGTTCTTC. Amino acids: CASSQVLGGPHNEQFF.

This rearrangement joins TRBV30 to TRBJ2-4; 7 bases map to TRBD2. The V and J ends lost 2 bases and 12 bases, in that order; junction bases with no gene match: 7. This CDR3 contains 12 residues. Germline-derived CDR1 and CDR2 are GTSNPN and SVGIG (reference sequence). CDR3 residues: CAWSTAGVSQYF. CDR3 in DNA: TGTGCCTGGAGTACGGCGGGGGTCAGTCAGTACTTC.

The chain links TRBV6-5 to TRBJ2-3, with 7 bases fitting TRBD2. CDR1 is MNHEY and CDR2 is SVGAGI in the germline V gene. The CDR3 runs 13 residues. V lost 8 bases and J lost 0; bases outside the gene matches: 2. CDR3: CASGRASTDTQYF. CDR3 sequence (DNA): TGTGCCAGCGGGAGGGCTAGCACAGATACGCAGTATTTT.

The chain links TRBV28 to TRBJ2-1; 9 nucleotides agree with TRBD1. The CDR3 totals 15 residues. Germline trimming cut 5 bases from V and 7 bases from J; bases unmatched to any gene: 9. CDR1 MDHEN and CDR2 SYDVKM come from the germline V gene. The CDR3 DNA is TGTGCCAGCAGTGACGGGACAGGGATTTTTAATGAGCAGTTCTTC. It specifies CASSDGTGIFNEQFF.

V gene TRBV6-1 combines with J gene TRBJ1-4; TRBD1 matches 8 bases. The junction had 7 bases not matched to a gene; V was cut back by 6 bases and J by 7 bases. Germline V gene sequence: CDR1 MNHNS, CDR2 SASEGT. The CDR3 extends over 14 amino acids. CDR3: CASRETGVGEKLFF. CDR3 nucleotides: TGTGCCAGCAGGGAGACAGGGGTCGGTGAAAAACTGTTTTTT.

The rearrangement joins TRBV7-8 to TRBJ2-7, with 12 bases that match TRBD2. V gave up 5 bases and J gave up 0 bases; unmatched junction bases: 11. The germline CDR1 and CDR2 sequences are SGHVS and FQNEAQ. This CDR3 region has 18 residues. The CDR3 here is CASSRRLAGAESSYEQYF. As DNA, the CDR3 is TGTGCCAGCAGCCGTCGACTAGCGGGGGCCGAGAGCTCCTACGAGCAGTACTTC.

There are a few counts of this clone. The genes are TRBV2 and TRBJ1-2; D not resolved. CDR3 size: 14 residues. Germline CDR1 and CDR2: SNHLY and FYNNEI. V was cut by 6 bases and J by 1 base, with 12 bases left in between. CDR3 residues: CASRPQIFNYGYTF. DNA for the CDR3: TGTGCCAGCAGACCACAGATATTTAACTATGGCTACACCTTC.

This rearrangement joins TRBV15 to TRBJ2-6; D unresolved. This CDR3 has 18 amino acids. Germline V CDR1 and CDR2: LNHNV, YYDKDF (reference sequence). Trimming removed 1 base at V and 0 bases at J, with 13 bases between. The CDR3 reads CATSRGQNLPSGANVLTF. The CDR3 DNA reads as TGTGCCACCAGCAGAGGGCAGAACCTGCCCTCTGGGGCCAACGTCCTGACTTTC.

The rearrangement links TRBV5-1 to TRBJ2-7; D is unresolved. From germline, CDR1 is SGHRS and CDR2 YFSETQ. The V gene lost 0 bases and the J gene lost 0 bases, with 10 bases spanning the gap. There are 15 residues in the CDR3. The chain's CDR3 is CASSLDRQISYEQYF. As DNA, the CDR3 is TGCGCCAGCAGCTTGGACAGACAAATCTCCTACGAGCAGTACTTC.

This sequence joins TRBV7-2 and TRBJ2-7; TRBD1 matches at 9 bases. Germline values: CDR1 SGHTA, CDR2 FQGNSA. This CDR3 spans 13 amino acids. V trimming: 6 bases; J trimming: 3 bases; junction bases outside the gene matches: 3. CDR3: CASRGQGNYEQYF. CDR3 in DNA: TGTGCCAGCAGGGGACAGGGTAACTACGAGCAGTACTTC.

The chain carries TRBV13 and TRBJ2-3; the D is unclear. The CDR3 sequence is 12 residues long. The germline CDR1 and CDR2 sequences are PRHDT and FYEKMQ (reference sequence). Between the trimmed V and J ends, which lost 5 bases and 2 bases, there was a span of 5 bases. CDR3 residues: CASSPVTDTQYF. CDR3 bases: TGTGCCAGCAGCCCCGTCACAGATACGCAGTATTTT.

This clone was seen once. CDR3 nucleotide sequence: TGTGCCAGCAGCCTCGGACAGGGGAGCACCGGGGAGCTGTTTTTT. This gives the protein CASSLGQGSTGELFF. The chain is built from TRBV11-3 and TRBJ2-2, with 9 bases identical to TRBD1. J was trimmed by 4 bases and V by 5 bases; bases with no gene match: 5. Germline V gene sequence: CDR1 SGHNT, CDR2 YENEEA. This CDR3 is built from 15 residues. Variable domain in full (rest from reference TRBV11-3 and TRBJ2-2): EAGVVQSPRYKIIEKKQPVAFWCNPISGHNTLYWYLQNLGQGPELLIRYENEEAVDDSQLPKDRFSAERLKGVDSTLKIQPAELGDSAVYLCASSLGQGSTGELFFGEGSRLTVL.